These 21 T cell receptor beta chains were all obtained from the same sample, sequenced in a study of glioma-infiltrating T cells after dendritic cell vaccination. The assay was immunoSEQ multiplex PCR, and TCRdb's table has in-frame clones only and misses some. The sample has roughly 83,000 clones; approximately 84% are singletons. This material consisted of blood, taken before dendritic cell vaccination. The receptors originated from a human donor with glioblastoma.

This clone was seen once. The gene calls are TRBV7-2 and TRBJ1-2; D call uncertain. The CDR3 totals 13 residues. Germline CDR1 and CDR2: SGHTA and FQGNSA. Trimming left V 4 bases short and J 1 base short, with 7 bases between. Here the CDR3 reads CASSSLSNYGYTF. As DNA, the CDR3 is TGTGCCAGCAGCTCCCTCAGTAACTATGGCTACACCTTC.

The chain couples TRBV9 to TRBJ1-5; D not resolved. CDR1 is SGDLS and CDR2 is YYNGEE in the germline V gene. Trimming removed 0 bases at V and 3 bases at J, with 10 bases between. This CDR3 region has 15 residues. Written as DNA, the CDR3 is TGTGCCAGCAGCGTAGCTGCAGGTCCCAATCAGCCCCAGCATTTT. Translated, it gives CASSVAAGPNQPQHF.

The chain joins TRBV4-1 to TRBJ2-4, with TRBD1 as a possible D gene (5 bases). This CDR3 comprises 13 residues. Trimming cost V 3 bases and J 9 bases, with 12 bases left between them. The germline gives CDR1 MGHRA, CDR2 YSYEKL. In nucleotides, the CDR3 is TGCGCCAGCAGCCACCTGACAGATCCCATTCAGTACTTC. Its protein product is CASSHLTDPIQYF.

This chain joins TRBV7-9 and TRBJ2-7; D is ambiguous. The CDR3 is made up of 14 amino acids. Per germline, CDR1 SEHNR and CDR2 FQNEAQ (reference sequence). Trimming removed 5 bases at V and 5 bases at J, with 16 bases between. CDR3 sequence reads: CASSPSLRIHEQYF. CDR3 nucleotide sequence: TGTGCCAGCAGCCCGAGCTTACGAATCCACGAGCAGTACTTC.

This chain joins TRBV2 and TRBJ2-1; 9 bases align to TRBD2. This CDR3 has 15 residues. V shed 2 bases and J 6 bases; nucleotides not matched to a gene: 5. Germline V lookup: CDR1 SNHLY, CDR2 FYNNEI. CDR3 residues: CASSEIAGDTNEQFF. DNA for the CDR3: TGTGCCAGCAGTGAAATAGCGGGAGATACCAATGAGCAGTTCTTC.

This sequence joins TRBV6-5 and TRBJ2-7; tentatively, D is TRBD1 (7 bases). CDR3 length: 15 residues. The ends were cut back, 5 bases at V and 2 bases at J, with 16 bases in the middle. CDR1 and CDR2 from the germline V gene are MNHEY and SVGAGI. The CDR3 sequence is CASSRGDREAYEQYF. CDR3 nucleotides: TGTGCCAGCAGTCGAGGAGACAGGGAGGCCTACGAGCAGTACTTC.

The chain employs TRBV9 and TRBJ1-1; D gene uncertain. The V gene's germline CDR1 is SGDLS and CDR2 YYNGEE. The CDR3 contains 14 residues. Trimming removed 2 bases from V and 5 bases from J, with 13 bases in between. Written as DNA, the CDR3 is TGTGCCAGCAGCGTTTCTACCGAGGAGACTGAAGCTTTCTTT. Translated: CASSVSTEETEAFF.

The count of this clone is one. V usage is TRBV6-1 and J usage is TRBJ1-2, with a possible D match to TRBD1 (6 bases). CDR3 length equals 14 residues. V was trimmed by 2 bases and J by 6 bases, leaving 13 bases between them. Per the germline V gene, CDR1 is MNHNS and CDR2 is SASEGT. CDR3 in amino acids: CASSEIGGFDGYTF. Written as DNA, the CDR3 is TGTGCCAGCAGTGAAATAGGGGGTTTCGATGGCTACACCTTC.

The chain joins TRBV5-1 to TRBJ2-5; 8 positions match TRBD2. The CDR3 runs to 14 residues. The germline V gene encodes CDR1 SGHRS and CDR2 YFSETQ. V lost 0 bases and J lost 2; bases outside the gene matches: 0. The CDR3 DNA is TGCGCCAGCAGCTTGGCGGGGGGGCAAGAGACCCAGTACTTC. As protein: CASSLAGGQETQYF.

The chain employs TRBV7-2 and TRBJ1-1, with 8 bases aligning to TRBD1. CDR1 is SGHTA and CDR2 is FQGNSA in the germline V gene. Losses at the gene ends were 1 base for V and 8 bases for J; bases not matched to a gene: 3. This CDR3 has 13 amino acids. The CDR3 region is CASSLVRTGEAFF. CDR3 DNA: TGTGCCAGCAGCTTAGTCAGGACAGGGGAAGCTTTCTTT. Full variable domain (missing parts from reference TRBV7-2 and TRBJ1-1): GAGVSQSPSNKVTEKGKDVELRCDPISGHTALYWYRQSLGQGLEFLIYFQGNSAPDKSGLPSDRFSAERTGGSVSTLTIQRTQQEDSAVYLCASSLVRTGEAFFGQGTRLTVV.

J is TRBJ2-5 and V is TRBV27; 9 positions match TRBD2. Germline-derived CDR1 and CDR2 are MNHEY and SMNVEV (reference sequence). J gave up 5 bases and V 1 base, and 8 bases lay outside the gene matches. The CDR3 is 16 residues long. CDR3 amino acids: CASSLWLRGGYETQYF. DNA for the CDR3: TGTGCCAGCAGTTTATGGTTGCGGGGGGGCTATGAGACCCAGTACTTC.

This clone was observed a handful of times. The chain links TRBV10-3 to TRBJ1-5, with D perhaps matching TRBD1 (5 bases). V dropped 6 bases and J dropped 4 bases, with 16 bases sitting between them. CDR3 size: 15 residues. Per the germline V gene, CDR1 is ENHRY and CDR2 is SYGVKD. The CDR3 nucleotides are TGTGCCATCAGGGACCCAGGGTCCCAGAATCAGCCCCAGCATTTT. Protein sequence: CAIRDPGSQNQPQHF.

The chain is built from TRBV29-1 and TRBJ1-1; no definite D call. From germline, CDR1 is SQVTM and CDR2 ANQGSEA. The CDR3 length is 9 residues. Trimming shortened V by 7 bases and J by 4 bases, and 4 bases separated the two germline ends. CDR3 in DNA: TGCAGCGCGGGCACTGAAGCTTTCTTT. It encodes CSAGTEAFF. The variable domain in full, completed from reference TRBV29-1 and TRBJ1-1, reads SAVISQKPSRDICQRGTSLTIQCQVDSQVTMMFWYRQQPGQSLTLIATANQGSEATYESGFVIDKFPISRPNLTFSTLTVSNMSPEDSSIYLCSAGTEAFFGQGTRLTVV.

This clone was seen a single time. V is TRBV6-5 and J is TRBJ2-4, with TRBD1 matching over 7 bases. Trimming cost V 6 bases and J 6 bases; bases outside gene matches: 8. The CDR3 spans 14 residues. Germline CDR1 reads MNHEY; CDR2 reads SVGAGI. Written as DNA, the CDR3 is TGTGCCAGCAGACCCGGGACAGACCTAAACATTCAGTACTTC. Translated, it gives CASRPGTDLNIQYF.

This clone was seen a handful of times. The chain uses TRBV18 and TRBJ1-5; the D gene is possibly TRBD1 (6 bases). Trimming removed 4 bases at V and 3 bases at J, with 10 bases between. Germline lookup yields CDR1 KGHSH and CDR2 LQKENI. This CDR3 spans 14 amino acids. This CDR3 is CASSRRDTNQPQHF. The CDR3 nucleotides are TGTGCCAGCTCACGCCGGGACACCAATCAGCCCCAGCATTTT. The variable domain in full, completed from reference TRBV18 and TRBJ1-5, reads NAGVMQNPRHLVRRRGQEARLRCSPMKGHSHVYWYRQLPEEGLKFMVYLQKENIIDESGMPKERFSAEFPKEGPSILRIQQVVRGDSAAYFCASSRRDTNQPQHFGDGTRLSIL.

The chain has TRBV7-9 and TRBJ1-1; D gene unclear. Germline V CDR1 and CDR2: SEHNR, FQNEAQ (reference sequence). The V end was cut by 5 bases, the J end by 4 bases, with 5 bases between. The CDR3 has 11 residues. CDR3: CASSPSTEAFF. For the CDR3, the DNA is TGTGCCAGCAGCCCTTCCACTGAAGCTTTCTTT.

This rearrangement joins TRBV5-1 to TRBJ2-2; TRBD1 matches at 7 bases. V dropped 0 bases and J dropped 4; count of bases not matched to a gene: 12. Per the germline V gene, CDR1 is SGHRS and CDR2 is YFSETQ. The CDR3 is 18 residues long. CDR3 nucleotide sequence: TGCGCCAGCAGCTTGGTGGGTGGGGGACAGAGCCCCACCGGGGAGCTGTTTTTT. This encodes CASSLVGGGQSPTGELFF.

The rearrangement joins TRBV19 to TRBJ1-1, with D possibly TRBD1 on 6 matching bases. Trimming took off 6 bases at V and 2 bases at J, with 13 bases between the two ends. Germline V gene lookup returns CDR1 LNHDA and CDR2 SQIVND (reference sequence). CDR3 length: 14 residues. CDR3 amino acids: CASSHRESNTEAFF. CDR3 bases: TGTGCCAGTAGCCACAGGGAGAGTAACACTGAAGCTTTCTTT. The complete variable domain, with remaining parts taken from reference TRBV19 and TRBJ1-1, reads DGGITQSPKYLFRKEGQNVTLSCEQNLNHDAMYWYRQDPGQGLRLIYYSQIVNDFQKGDIAEGYSVSREKKESFPLTVTSAQKNPTAFYLCASSHRESNTEAFFGQGTRLTVV.

This clone was observed once. The chain recombines TRBV11-1 with TRBJ2-7; no firm D call. The CDR3 loop spans 14 amino acids. Trimming shortened V by 4 bases and J by 3 bases, and 13 bases separated the two germline ends. The germline V gene encodes CDR1 SGHAT and CDR2 FQDESV (reference sequence). CDR3: CASSSGPKIYEQYF. The CDR3 DNA sequence: TGTGCCAGCAGCTCAGGTCCCAAGATCTACGAGCAGTACTTC. Full variable domain (rest looked up from reference TRBV11-1 and TRBJ2-7): EAEVAQSPRYKITEKSQAVAFWCDPISGHATLYWYRQILGQGPELLVQFQDESVVDDSQLPKDRFSAERLKGVDSTLKIQPAELGDSAMYLCASSSGPKIYEQYFGPGTRLTVT.

V is TRBV9 and J is TRBJ2-7, with 8 bases lining up with TRBD1. CDR3 length: 13 amino acids. V gave up 4 bases and J gave up 6 bases; unmatched junction bases: 6. The germline gives CDR1 SGDLS, CDR2 YYNGEE. CDR3 amino acids: CASSLNTGGEQYF. As DNA, the CDR3 is TGTGCCAGCAGCTTAAACACAGGGGGCGAGCAGTACTTC.

The rearrangement links TRBV2 to TRBJ2-4; maybe TRBD1 (5 bases). This CDR3 is built from 17 residues. Germline-derived CDR1 and CDR2 are SNHLY and FYNNEI. Trimming removed 0 bases at V and 2 bases at J, with 14 bases between. The CDR3 loop is CASSEAGPLFTKNIQYF. The CDR3 region has the DNA TGTGCCAGCAGTGAAGCGGGGCCTCTATTCACCAAAAACATTCAGTACTTC.